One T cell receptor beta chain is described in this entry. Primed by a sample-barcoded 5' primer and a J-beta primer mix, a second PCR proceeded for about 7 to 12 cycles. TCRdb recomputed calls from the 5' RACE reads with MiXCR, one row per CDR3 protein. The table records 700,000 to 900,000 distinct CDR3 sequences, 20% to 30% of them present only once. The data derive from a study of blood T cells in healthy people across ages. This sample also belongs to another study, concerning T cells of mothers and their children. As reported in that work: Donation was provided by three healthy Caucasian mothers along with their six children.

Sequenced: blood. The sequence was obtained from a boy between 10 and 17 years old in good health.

The CDR3 sequence is CSALTGAYNEQFF. The CDR3 coding sequence is TGCAGTGCCCTGACCGGGGCTTACAATGAGCAGTTCTTC. V and J are TRBV20-1 and TRBJ2-1; tentatively, D is TRBD1 or TRBD2 (5 bases each). CDR1 DFQATT and CDR2 SNEGSKA come from the germline V gene (reference sequence). V was trimmed by 6 bases and J by 4 bases, leaving 13 bases between them. CDR3 length: 13 residues.